These 11 T cell receptor beta chains originate from one sample sequenced in a study of T cell responses to AZD1222 COVID-19 vaccine. Data came from immunoSEQ multiplex PCR; TCRdb stores just in-frame clones and leaves some out. The table records some 170,000 clones, 90% to 95% of them present only once. Sample: peripheral blood, taken 28 days after the second dose of the MenACWY control vaccine. The source is an adult who received the MenACWY meningococcal vaccine as a control.

The rearrangement joins TRBV13 to TRBJ2-2; TRBD1 aligns across 8 bases. The junction had 3 bases not matched to a gene; V was cut back by 4 bases and J by 5 bases. This CDR3 comprises 14 residues. CDR1 and CDR2 from the germline V gene are PRHDT and FYEKMQ (reference sequence). CDR3 coding DNA: TGTGCCAGCAGCTCAGGGGGCTGGACCGGGGAGCTGTTTTTT. Protein sequence: CASSSGGWTGELFF.

The chain employs TRBV21-1 and TRBJ1-4; the table's D call of TRBD1 was not tested on the DNA. TRBV21-1 is termed a pseudogene. The CDR3 contains 19 residues. CDR3 protein: CASSNAPGQPYGANEKLFF. The CDR3 bases are TGTGCCAGCAGCAATGCCCCGGGACAGCCCTATGGGGCTAATGAAAAACTGTTTTTT.

In regard to this clone: This specimen includes other DNA sequences encoding the same CDR3. The rearrangement joins TRBV28 to TRBJ2-7; possibly TRBD1 for D (6 bases). Trimming shortened V by 2 bases and J by 4 bases, and 9 bases separated the two germline ends. The V gene's germline CDR1 is MDHEN and CDR2 SYDVKM. The CDR3 has 13 residues. The DNA of the CDR3 is TGTGCCAGCAGTTTAGGCAGGGGTTACGAGCAGTACTTC. This encodes CASSLGRGYEQYF.

As for this clone: One end of the junction fails to match germline, which may point to a read error. This chain uses TRBV6-5 with TRBJ2-7, with 8 positions matching TRBD2. CDR3 length: 15 residues. Germline lookup yields CDR1 MNHEY and CDR2 SVGAGI. The CDR3 nucleotides read TGTGCCAGCAGCCCCTGGGAGCGGGGGCCCCTAGCGTTGGACTTC. Amino acid sequence: CASSPWERGPLALDF.

CDR3 loop: CASSYSTNTEAFF. The CDR3 DNA is TGTGCCAGCAGTTACTCGACCAACACTGAAGCTTTCTTT. The V gene is TRBV6-2 or TRBV6-3, the J gene TRBJ1-1; D is undetermined. Germline loops: CDR1 MNHEY, CDR2 SVGEGT. V was shortened by 0 bases and J by 2 bases, with 4 bases between the two germline ends. The CDR3 is made up of 13 amino acids.

The gene calls are TRBV4-1 and TRBJ2-1; tentative D call: TRBD1 (6 bases). The V end lost 5 bases, the J end lost 4 bases, and 18 bases lay between the germline ends. CDR1 MGHRA and CDR2 YSYEKL come from the germline V gene. There are 16 residues in the CDR3. CDR3 amino acids: CASSTHREFGYNEQFF. DNA of the CDR3: TGCGCCAGCAGCACGCACAGGGAATTCGGGTACAATGAGCAGTTCTTC.

CDR3 sequence reads: CASIGSVDSLRYNEQFF. Here the CDR3 DNA reads TGTGCCAGCATTGGGTCGGTCGACAGCCTGAGGTACAATGAGCAGTTCTTC. The rearrangement links TRBV7-9 to TRBJ2-1; perhaps TRBD1 as D (5 bases). The CDR3 consists of 17 residues. Trimming removed 7 bases from V and 4 bases from J, with 23 bases in between. Germline V gene sequence: CDR1 SEHNR, CDR2 FQNEAQ (reference sequence).

Points on this clone: A junction end diverges from the germline sequence, so it may reflect a read error. The chain links TRBV4-2 to TRBJ2-7; D remains ambiguous. The germline V gene has CDR1 LGHNA and CDR2 YNFKEQ. The CDR3 contains 12 residues. The CDR3: CASSQDRTVYSF. The CDR3 DNA follows: TGTGCCAGCAGCCAAGATAGGACGGTCTACTCCTTC.

The chain has TRBV3-1 (or the pseudogene TRBV3-2) and TRBJ2-7; the D gene is possibly TRBD1 (6 bases). This CDR3 has 19 residues. From germline, CDR1 is LGHDT and CDR2 YNNKEL (reference sequence). V was trimmed by 2 bases and J by 3 bases, leaving 26 bases between them. This CDR3 reads CASSQPEVTGYTINYEQYF. CDR3 sequence (DNA): TGTGCCAGCAGCCAACCTGAGGTGACAGGATATACAATAAACTACGAGCAGTACTTC.

Regarding this clone: Other DNA sequences in this sample translate to the same CDR3. This chain links TRBV12-3 or TRBV12-4 with TRBJ1-1; D is unresolved. The CDR3 contains 13 residues. Trimming took 0 bases from V and 0 from J, leaving 2 bases between them. The CDR3 coding sequence is TGTGCCAGCAGTTTAGCAGTGAACACTGAAGCTTTCTTT. Amino acids: CASSLAVNTEAFF.

This clone was seen only a few times. CDR3 sequence reads: CASRQGSYTEAFF. The CDR3 nucleotides are TGTGCCAGTCGGCAGGGCTCGTACACTGAAGCTTTCTTT. The chain links TRBV19 to TRBJ1-1; a weak D match, TRBD1 (5 bases). The germline V gene encodes CDR1 LNHDA and CDR2 SQIVND (reference sequence). The CDR3 consists of 13 residues. Trimming removed 8 bases at V and 3 bases at J, with 13 bases between.